This TCR beta chain was recovered during a study of OX40 agonist ivuxolimab in advanced cancers. Study details: A male proportion of about 84% was recorded, with mean age about 60 years and range about 20 to 79.

Of note for this clone: Its cognate antigen is unknown.

Only in-frame clones appear in the TCRdb table, and some are missing; sequencing was by immunoSEQ multiplex PCR. The sample comprises 70,000 to 85,000 clones, approximately 90% of which are singletons, and 1.3% rests with the top ten. Findings of the study overall: Relative to CD4+, CD8+ T cells held more expanded clones on average. There were also nonresponders showing low normalized T-cell clonal expansion. Clonal expansion by week 6 occurred in CD4+ and CD8+ blood T cells (at 0.1 to 3.0 mg/kg).

The CDR3 covers 14 residues. Germline CDR1 is SQVTM and CDR2 is ANQGSEA. V lost 0 bases and J lost 5, with 13 bases in between. The sequence came from an adult with an advanced solid tumor such as melanoma, head and neck, liver or kidney cancer. The chain has TRBV29-1 and TRBJ1-2; D is possibly TRBD1 (6 bases). The starting material was CD4+ or CD8+ T cells sorted from blood, obtained in a trial of the OX40 agonist ivuxolimab. This CDR3 is CSVEDLGAGYGYTF. For the CDR3, the DNA is TGCAGCGTTGAAGACCTGGGGGCGGGGTATGGCTACACCTTC. The full variable domain, completed using reference TRBV29-1 and TRBJ1-2, is SAVISQKPSRDICQRGTSLTIQCQVDSQVTMMFWYRQQPGQSLTLIATANQGSEATYESGFVIDKFPISRPNLTFSTLTVSNMSPEDSSIYLCSVEDLGAGYGYTFGSGTRLTVV.